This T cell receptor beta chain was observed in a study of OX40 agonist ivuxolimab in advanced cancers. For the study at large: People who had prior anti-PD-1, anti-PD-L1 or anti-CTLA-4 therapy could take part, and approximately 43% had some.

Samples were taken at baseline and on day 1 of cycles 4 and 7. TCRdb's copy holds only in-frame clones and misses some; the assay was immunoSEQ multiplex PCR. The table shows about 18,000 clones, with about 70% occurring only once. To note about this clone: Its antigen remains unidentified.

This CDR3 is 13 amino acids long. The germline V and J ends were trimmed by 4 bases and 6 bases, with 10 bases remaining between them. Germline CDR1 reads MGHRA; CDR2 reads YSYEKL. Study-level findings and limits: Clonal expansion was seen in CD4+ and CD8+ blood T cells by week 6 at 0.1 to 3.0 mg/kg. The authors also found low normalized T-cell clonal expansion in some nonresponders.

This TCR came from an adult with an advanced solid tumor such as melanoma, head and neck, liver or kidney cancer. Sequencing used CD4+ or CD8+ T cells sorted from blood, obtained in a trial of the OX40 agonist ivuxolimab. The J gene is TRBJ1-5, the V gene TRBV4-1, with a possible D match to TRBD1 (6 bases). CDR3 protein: CASSRGHSQPQHF. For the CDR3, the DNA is TGCGCCAGCAGCCGGGGGCACTCTCAGCCCCAGCATTTT.